Listed below are T cell receptor beta chains from one sample, sequenced in a study of CD8+ T cells in alopecia areata. Sequenced by immunoSEQ multiplex PCR; TCRdb stores in-frame clones only, minus some. The table includes about 250,000 clones, roughly 60% detected once. This material consisted of CD4+ T cells sorted from blood, taken around week 53, from a patient treated with tofacitinib. These receptors were collected from a human donor with alopecia areata. Both conserved end residues are part of each CDR3. The order of the fields is D gene, V gene, J gene, clone size, CDR3 protein, CDR3 DNA. The D gene is left open where the match is weak. Clone sizes are given selectively: once, few, many, or a class where the clone is expanded.

-	TRBV7-2	TRBJ1-2	-	CASSFRAGRGANYGYTF	TGTGCCAGCAGCTTTCGCGCCGGCAGGGGAGCTAACTATGGCTACACCTTC
TRBD1	TRBV10-3	TRBJ2-7	-	CASGQGPGEQYF	TGTGCCAGCGGACAGGGCCCGGGGGAGCAGTACTTC
-	TRBV6-6	TRBJ1-1	few	CASSSIVTEAFF	TGTGCCAGCAGTTCTATCGTCACTGAAGCTTTCTTT
TRBD1	TRBV9	TRBJ2-5	-	CASSVTGGGETQYF	TGTGCCAGCAGCGTAACAGGGGGCGGCGAGACCCAGTACTTC
-	TRBV19	TRBJ1-5	few	CASTNPPFRDGYQPQHF	TGTGCCAGTACCAATCCCCCTTTCCGGGACGGTTATCAGCCCCAGCATTTT
TRBD2	TRBV7-2	TRBJ2-5	-	CASSYNVRGGGETQYF	TGTGCCAGCAGCTATAACGTGCGGGGGGGCGGAGAGACCCAGTACTTC
-	TRBV10-3	TRBJ2-5	-	CAISDRAETQYF	TGTGCCATCAGTGATCGGGCGGAGACCCAGTACTTC
TRBD1	TRBV29-1	TRBJ2-6	few	CSAAGGAGANVLTF	TGCAGCGCCGCAGGGGGCGCTGGGGCCAACGTCCTGACTTTC
-	TRBV7-9	TRBJ1-1	-	CAWGVTEAFF	TGTGCCTGGGGGGTAACTGAAGCTTTCTTT
-	TRBV10-3	TRBJ1-1	once	CAISESIGTNTEAFF	TGTGCCATCAGTGAGTCTATCGGGACGAACACTGAAGCTTTCTTT
-	TRBV9	TRBJ1-6	-	CASSVESSTGSPLHF	TGTGCCAGCAGCGTAGAAAGCAGCACAGGTTCACCCCTCCACTTT
-	TRBV30	TRBJ2-2	-	CAWMWGSAGELFF	TGTGCCTGGATGTGGGGCTCCGCCGGGGAGCTGTTTTTT
-	TRBV29-1	TRBJ1-2	-	CSGVESDYGYTF	TGCAGCGGCGTGGAGTCGGATTATGGCTACACCTTC
-	TRBV7-9	TRBJ1-1	-	CASSLAPTEMNTEAFF	TGTGCCAGCAGCTTAGCCCCTACAGAAATGAACACTGAAGCTTTCTTT
TRBD1	TRBV29-1	TRBJ2-2	-	CSVRDRGPDTGELFF	TGCAGCGTCCGAGACAGGGGGCCGGACACCGGGGAGCTGTTTTTT